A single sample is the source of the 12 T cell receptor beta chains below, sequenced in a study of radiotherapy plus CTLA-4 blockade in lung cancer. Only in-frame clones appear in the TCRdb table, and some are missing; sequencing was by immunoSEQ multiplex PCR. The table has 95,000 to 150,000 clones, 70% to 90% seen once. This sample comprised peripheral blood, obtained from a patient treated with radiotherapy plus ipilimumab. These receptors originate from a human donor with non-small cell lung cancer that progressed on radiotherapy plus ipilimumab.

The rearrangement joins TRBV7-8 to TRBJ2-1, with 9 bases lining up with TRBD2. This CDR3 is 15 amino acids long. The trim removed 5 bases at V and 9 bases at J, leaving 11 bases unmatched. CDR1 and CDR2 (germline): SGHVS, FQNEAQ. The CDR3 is CASSTRSGRLSEQFF. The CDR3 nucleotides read TGTGCCAGCAGCACCCGTAGCGGGAGATTGAGTGAGCAGTTCTTC. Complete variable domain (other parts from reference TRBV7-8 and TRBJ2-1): GAGVSQSPRYKVAKRGQDVALRCDPISGHVSLFWYQQALGQGPEFLTYFQNEAQLDKSGLPSDRFFAERPEGSVSTLKIQRTQQEDSAVYLCASSTRSGRLSEQFFGPGTRLTVL.

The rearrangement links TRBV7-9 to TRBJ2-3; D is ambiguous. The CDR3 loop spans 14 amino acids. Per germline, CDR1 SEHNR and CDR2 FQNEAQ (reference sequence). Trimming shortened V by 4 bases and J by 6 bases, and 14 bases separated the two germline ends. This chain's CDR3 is CASSSETSVDTQYF. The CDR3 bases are TGTGCCAGCAGCTCTGAAACCTCGGTGGATACGCAGTATTTT.

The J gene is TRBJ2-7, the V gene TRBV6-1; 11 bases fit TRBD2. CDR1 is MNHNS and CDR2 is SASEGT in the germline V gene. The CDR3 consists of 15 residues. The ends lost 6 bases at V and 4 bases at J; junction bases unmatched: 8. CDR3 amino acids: CASSQSSGRIYEQYF. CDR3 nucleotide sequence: TGTGCCAGCAGCCAGTCTAGCGGGAGGATATACGAGCAGTACTTC.

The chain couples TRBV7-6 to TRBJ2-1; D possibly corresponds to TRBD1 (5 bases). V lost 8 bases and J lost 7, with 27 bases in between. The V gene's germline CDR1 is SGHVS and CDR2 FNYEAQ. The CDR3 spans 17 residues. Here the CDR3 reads CASGSGAAGNSWNEQFF. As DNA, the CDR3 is TGTGCCAGCGGTTCTGGGGCGGCCGGCAATTCGTGGAATGAGCAGTTCTTC.

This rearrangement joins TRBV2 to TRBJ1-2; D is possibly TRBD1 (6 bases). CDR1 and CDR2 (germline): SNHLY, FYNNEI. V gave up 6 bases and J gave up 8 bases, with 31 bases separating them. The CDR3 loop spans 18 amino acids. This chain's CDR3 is CASRKGVGEVGASGGYTF. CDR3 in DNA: TGTGCCAGCAGGAAGGGTGTTGGTGAGGTGGGGGCCTCGGGAGGCTACACCTTC.

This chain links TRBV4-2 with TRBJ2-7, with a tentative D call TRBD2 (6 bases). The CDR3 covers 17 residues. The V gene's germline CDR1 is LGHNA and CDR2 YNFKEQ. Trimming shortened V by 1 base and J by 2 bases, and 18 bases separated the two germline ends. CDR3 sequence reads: CASSQALLAEGTYEQYF. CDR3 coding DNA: TGTGCCAGCAGCCAAGCTCTATTAGCGGAGGGGACCTACGAGCAGTACTTC.

The CDR3 DNA reads TGTGCCAGCACCCCAGCGGCGCACAGGGGCTATGGCTACACCTTC. Encoded protein: CASTPAAHRGYGYTF. This rearrangement joins TRBV6-1 to TRBJ1-2; 7 nucleotides agree with TRBD1. This CDR3 comprises 15 residues. Germline loops: CDR1 MNHNS, CDR2 SASEGT. The J segment lost 4 bases and the V segment lost 7 bases, leaving 12 bases of the junction unmatched.

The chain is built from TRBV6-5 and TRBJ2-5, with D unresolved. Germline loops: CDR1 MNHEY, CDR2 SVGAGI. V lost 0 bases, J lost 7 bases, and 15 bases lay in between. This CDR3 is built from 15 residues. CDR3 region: CASSYSGPIKGTQYF. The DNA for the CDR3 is TGTGCCAGCAGTTACTCGGGTCCCATTAAGGGGACCCAGTACTTC.

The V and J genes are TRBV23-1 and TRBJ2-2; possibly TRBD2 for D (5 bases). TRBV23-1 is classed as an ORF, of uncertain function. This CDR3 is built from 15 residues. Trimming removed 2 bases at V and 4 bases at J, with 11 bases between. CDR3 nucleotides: TGCGCCAGCAGTCAAAGAGGGAAAGGCACCGGGGAGCTGTTTTTT. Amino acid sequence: CASSQRGKGTGELFF.

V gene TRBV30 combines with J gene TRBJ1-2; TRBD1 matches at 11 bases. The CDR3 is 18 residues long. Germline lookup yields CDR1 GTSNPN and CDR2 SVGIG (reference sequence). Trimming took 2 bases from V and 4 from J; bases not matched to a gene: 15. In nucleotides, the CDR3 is TGTGCCTGGAGTCCAAGGGGCCGGGACAGGGGGTTTGGCTATGGCTACACCTTC. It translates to CAWSPRGRDRGFGYGYTF.

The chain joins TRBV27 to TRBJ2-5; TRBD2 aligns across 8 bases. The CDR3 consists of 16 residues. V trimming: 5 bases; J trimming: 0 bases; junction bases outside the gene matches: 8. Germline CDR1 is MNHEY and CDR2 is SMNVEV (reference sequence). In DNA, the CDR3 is TGTGCCAGCAGTCCCCAACTAGCGGCAAACCAAGAGACCCAGTACTTC. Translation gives CASSPQLAANQETQYF.

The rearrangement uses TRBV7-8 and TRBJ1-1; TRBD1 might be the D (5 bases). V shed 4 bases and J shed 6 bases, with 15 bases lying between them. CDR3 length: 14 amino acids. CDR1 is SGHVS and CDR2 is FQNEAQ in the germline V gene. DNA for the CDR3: TGTGCCAGCAGCTCCAGCACACAGGTGGCTGAAGCTTTCTTT. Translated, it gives CASSSSTQVAEAFF. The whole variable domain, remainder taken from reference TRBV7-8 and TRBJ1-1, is GAGVSQSPRYKVAKRGQDVALRCDPISGHVSLFWYQQALGQGPEFLTYFQNEAQLDKSGLPSDRFFAERPEGSVSTLKIQRTQQEDSAVYLCASSSSTQVAEAFFGQGTRLTVV.